Listed below are T cell receptor beta chains from one sample, sequenced in a study of shared clonotypes between healthy human individuals. Repertoires were generated with immunoSEQ multiplex PCR, while TCRdb's copy carries only in-frame clones and drops some. The sample consists of more than 1.2 million clones, about 98.5% of them appearing once. Sequencing input: naive CD4+ T cells sorted from blood. Receptors were obtained from a man between 25 and 39 years old in good health. Each CDR3 is given with its conserved first and last residue. D genes are given only for firm matches. Clone size, where shown, is once, few, many, or a class for clones that have expanded.

V gene: TRBV2
D gene: TRBD2
J gene: TRBJ2-7
clone size: .
CDR3 DNA: TGTGCCAGCACTCGGACTAGCGGCCCAGGTGAGCAGTACTTC
CDR3 protein: CASTRTSGPGEQYF

V gene: TRBV7-3
D gene: .
J gene: TRBJ2-3
clone size: .
CDR3 DNA: TGTGCCAGCAGCCGGGACCATAGGGCAGATACGCAGTATTTT
CDR3 protein: CASSRDHRADTQYF

V gene: TRBV18
D gene: TRBD1
J gene: TRBJ2-3
clone size: .
CDR3 DNA: TGTGCCAGCTCACCCCTTCCGCGGACAGGGGCACCGCATACGCAGTATTTT
CDR3 protein: CASSPLPRTGAPHTQYF

V gene: TRBV18
D gene: .
J gene: TRBJ2-5
clone size: .
CDR3 DNA: TGTGCCAGCTCACCACCTGAAGGGACGTCGGAGACCCAGTACTTC
CDR3 protein: CASSPPEGTSETQYF

V gene: TRBV30
D gene: TRBD2
J gene: TRBJ2-1
clone size: .
CDR3 DNA: TGTGCCTGGAGTCTTTGGCTAGCGGGAGTCTGGGTCAATGAGCAGTTCTTC
CDR3 protein: CAWSLWLAGVWVNEQFF

V gene: TRBV14
D gene: .
J gene: TRBJ2-1
clone size: .
CDR3 DNA: TGTGCCAGCAAAGGGAGCGATCCCTACAATGAGCAGTTCTTC
CDR3 protein: CASKGSDPYNEQFF

V gene: TRBV5-1
D gene: TRBD1
J gene: TRBJ2-7
clone size: .
CDR3 DNA: TGCGCCAGCAGCTTGGGAGGGGGCATGCTGTACGAGCAGTACTTC
CDR3 protein: CASSLGGGMLYEQYF

V gene: TRBV6-5
D gene: .
J gene: TRBJ2-7
clone size: once
CDR3 DNA: TGTGCCAGCAGTTACTCCCGGGACACCACATACGAGCAGTACTTC
CDR3 protein: CASSYSRDTTYEQYF

V gene: TRBV28
D gene: .
J gene: TRBJ2-1
clone size: .
CDR3 DNA: TGTGCCAGCAGATCCCCAGCAAGCAATGAGCAGTTCTTC
CDR3 protein: CASRSPASNEQFF

V gene: TRBV6-1
D gene: .
J gene: TRBJ2-1
clone size: .
CDR3 DNA: TGTGCCAGCACCAACACAGCCGAGCAGTTCTTC
CDR3 protein: CASTNTAEQFF

V gene: TRBV7-7
D gene: TRBD2
J gene: TRBJ2-3
clone size: .
CDR3 DNA: TGTGCCAGCAGTATGGGGGTAGCTAGCGGGATAACGGATACGCAGTATTTT
CDR3 protein: CASSMGVASGITDTQYF

V gene: TRBV4-3
D gene: TRBD2
J gene: TRBJ2-7
clone size: .
CDR3 DNA: TGCGCCAGCAGCCACACGACTAGCGGATACTACGAGCAGTACTTC
CDR3 protein: CASSHTTSGYYEQYF

V gene: TRBV13
D gene: .
J gene: TRBJ2-7
clone size: once
CDR3 DNA: TGTGCCAGCAGCTTTAGCGGAGGGGGCTACGAGCAGTACTTC
CDR3 protein: CASSFSGGGYEQYF